Described below is a single T cell receptor beta chain sequence and its context. Its cognate antigen is unknown. Within the sample, other DNA sequences also encode this same CDR3. These data come from a study of graft-versus-host responses after intestinal transplantation. The wider study: Recipients were all induced with anti-thymocyte globulin, then given tacrolimus and steroids for 3 to 4 years.

Data came from immunoSEQ multiplex PCR; TCRdb stores just in-frame clones and leaves some out. The sample has 77,000 or so clones; roughly 90% are singletons. Study outcomes and limitations: GvH clones were found in recipient marrow; some appeared first in ileum or blood. Among circulating GvH clones, peak levels were associated with early post-transplant declines in HvG clones. Allografts carried high graft-versus-host to host-versus-graft clonal ratios in patients having graft-donor T cell macrochimerism.

This TCR derives from a human patient who received an intestinal transplant, so some T cells may come from the graft donor. Material: PBMCs, obtained 98 days after intestinal transplantation.

In DNA form, the CDR3 reads TGTGCCAGCAGCGTTGAAGGGGGCAATCAGCCCCAGCATTTT. Encoded protein: CASSVEGGNQPQHF. This chain links TRBV9 with TRBJ1-5; maybe TRBD1 (5 bases). V was pared by 2 bases and J by 2 bases, with 8 bases between. The CDR3 runs to 14 residues. The germline V gene has CDR1 SGDLS and CDR2 YYNGEE. The full variable domain, rest sourced from reference TRBV9 and TRBJ1-5, is DSGVTQTPKHLITATGQRVTLRCSPRSGDLSVYWYQQSLDQGLQFLIQYYNGEERAKGNILERFSAQQFPDLHSELNLSSLELGDSALYFCASSVEGGNQPQHFGDGTRLSIL.